This entry lists 18 T cell receptor beta chains sequenced from one sample in a study of T-cell reconstitution after alpha-beta-depleted transplantation in children. A TCRbeta library incorporating unique molecular identifiers was prepared. TCRdb re-called the PCR reads through MiXCR, storing one row per CDR3 protein. The repertoire includes roughly 200,000 distinct CDR3 sequences, about a tenth of them detected once, and roughly 28% sits in the top ten. This sample comprised PBMCs, obtained before TCRalphabeta/CD19-depleted stem cell transplant. The receptors derive from a child in the first two years of life with acute myeloid leukemia, due to receive a stem cell transplant.

Many counts were recorded for this clonotype. The chain recombines TRBV7-8 with TRBJ1-5, with TRBD1 as a possible D gene (6 bases). Between the trimmed V and J ends, which lost 6 bases and 5 bases, there was a span of 23 bases. Germline CDR1 SGHVS, CDR2 FQNEAQ. The length of the CDR3 is 17 residues. The CDR3 is CASSPTRGGDPYQPQHF. The CDR3 DNA follows: TGTGCCAGCAGTCCAACCAGGGGCGGAGATCCTTATCAGCCCCAGCATTTT.

This clonotype has a count of ten or more. The gene calls are TRBV5-1 and TRBJ1-3; D uncertain. V was clipped by 4 bases and J by 3 bases, with 8 bases between them. CDR3 length: 13 residues. Germline V lookup: CDR1 SGHRS, CDR2 YFSETQ. The CDR3 region is CASSESHGNTIYF. CDR3 nucleotide sequence: TGCGCCAGCAGCGAATCTCATGGAAACACCATATATTTT.

This clonotype was picked up many times. This rearrangement joins TRBV6-1 to TRBJ2-1, with 14 bases identical to TRBD2. Looked up from germline, CDR1 is MNHNS and CDR2 is SASEGT. This CDR3 has 15 residues. V trimming: 5 bases; J trimming: 9 bases; junction bases outside the gene matches: 6. CDR3 coding DNA: TGTGCCAGCAGTCCGACTAGCGGGGGGGCCGTTGAGCAGTTCTTC. Protein sequence: CASSPTSGGAVEQFF.

As to this clonotype: The junction shows a germline mismatch at one end, possibly a read error. The V call is TRBV7-2, the J call TRBJ1-3; weak D call: TRBD1 (5 bases). Per the germline V gene, CDR1 is SGHTA and CDR2 is FQGNSA. CDR3 length: 15 residues. Here the CDR3 DNA reads TGTGCCAGCAGTTTAGGGGAGAGGAGGGGAAACACCATATATTTT. Its translation: CASSLGERRGNTIYF.

There are many counts of this clonotype. The J gene is TRBJ1-2, the V gene TRBV9; weak D call: TRBD1 (6 bases). The CDR3 covers 16 residues. V shed 0 bases and J shed 2 bases, with 14 bases lying between them. Germline assignment: CDR1 SGDLS and CDR2 YYNGEE. CDR3 region: CASSVAPDTGNYGYTF. The CDR3 DNA follows: TGTGCCAGCAGCGTAGCCCCCGATACAGGGAACTATGGCTACACCTTC.

At least ten counts were recorded for this clonotype. The V and J genes are TRBV11-2 and TRBJ2-2, with unresolved D. Trimming cost V 5 bases and J 5 bases, with 12 bases left between them. The CDR3 runs 14 residues. Germline loops: CDR1 SGHAT, CDR2 FQNNGV. CDR3 amino acids: CASSAMGKTGELFF. CDR3 sequence (DNA): TGTGCCAGCAGCGCGATGGGGAAGACCGGGGAGCTGTTTTTT.

In its sample, this clonotype was seen many times. This rearrangement joins TRBV27 to TRBJ2-1; 14 bases line up with TRBD2. This CDR3 is built from 15 residues. V dropped 2 bases and J dropped 7; count of bases not matched to a gene: 1. Germline V gives CDR1 MNHEY, CDR2 SMNVEV (reference sequence). For the CDR3, the DNA is TGTGCCAGCAGTTTAGGACTAGCGGGAGGAAATGAGCAGTTCTTC. It translates to CASSLGLAGGNEQFF.

This clonotype was seen at least ten times. This rearrangement joins TRBV6-1 to TRBJ2-3; 7 positions match TRBD1. Germline V lookup: CDR1 MNHNS, CDR2 SASEGT. The length of the CDR3 is 13 residues. V shed 6 bases and J 7 bases; nucleotides not matched to a gene: 7. The CDR3 loop is CASSTTGENTQYF. The CDR3 nucleotides read TGTGCCAGCAGCACCACAGGGGAGAATACGCAGTATTTT.

This clonotype was counted at least ten times. This chain uses TRBV12-3 or TRBV12-4 with TRBJ1-2, with D unresolved. V lost 1 base and J 2 bases, leaving 11 bases between the germline ends. This CDR3 has 15 amino acids. CDR3 sequence reads: CASSLDALTNYGYTF. In nucleotides, the CDR3 is TGTGCCAGCAGTTTAGATGCCCTGACGAACTATGGCTACACCTTC.

The rearrangement uses TRBV29-1 and TRBJ2-7; D unresolved. The CDR3 is 13 residues long. V lost 3 bases, J lost 9 bases, and 18 bases lay in between. CDR1 and CDR2 from the germline V gene are SQVTM and ANQGSEA. CDR3 loop: CSVDVAGSHGQYF. The CDR3 region has the DNA TGCAGCGTTGACGTGGCAGGCTCCCACGGGCAGTACTTC.

This clonotype has at least ten counts. V usage is TRBV28 and J usage is TRBJ1-1; TRBD1 might be the D (5 bases). This CDR3 region has 15 residues. Trimming pared 7 bases from V and 1 base from J, leaving 16 bases between. Germline assignment: CDR1 MDHEN and CDR2 SYDVKM. The CDR3 here is CASTLARAGNTEAFF. The DNA of the CDR3 is TGTGCCAGCACCCTGGCCAGGGCGGGGAACACTGAAGCTTTCTTT.

V usage is TRBV20-1 and J usage is TRBJ1-5, with 11 bases fitting TRBD1. The CDR3 has 16 residues. The germline V gene has CDR1 DFQATT and CDR2 SNEGSKA (reference sequence). In DNA, the CDR3 is TGCTGCGCCTGGGCGAGCGGGACAGGGGGGAATCAGCCCCAGCATTTT. It specifies CCAWASGTGGNQPQHF.

The genes are TRBV28 and TRBJ2-2; D tentatively reads TRBD1 or TRBD2 (5 bases each). The V and J ends lost 1 base and 5 bases respectively, with 14 bases between them. This CDR3 has 16 amino acids. Per the germline V gene, CDR1 is MDHEN and CDR2 is SYDVKM. CDR3 sequence: CASSLSAGTRTGELFF. In DNA form, the CDR3 reads TGTGCCAGCAGTTTATCGGCAGGGACGCGGACCGGGGAGCTGTTTTTT.

This clonotype appeared a single time. Given a much more abundant clone one base away, this may be a read error. This chain joins TRBV24-1 and TRBJ2-1; 7 bases map to TRBD2. The CDR3 length is 15 residues. From germline, CDR1 is KGHDR and CDR2 SFDVKD. CDR3 nucleotide sequence: TGTGCCACCCAAAGGCGGGGGAGCTCCTGCAATGAGCAGTTCTTC. Protein sequence: CATQRRGSSCNEQFF.

This clonotype appeared many times. The chain has TRBV4-3 and TRBJ2-7; D is possibly TRBD1 (7 bases). Germline V gene data show CDR1 as LGHNA and CDR2 as YSLEER. This CDR3 comprises 17 residues. V was trimmed by 5 bases and J by 4 bases, leaving 24 bases between them. The CDR3 spells CASSFGTEGRGLYEQYF. The CDR3 DNA reads TGCGCCAGCAGCTTTGGGACAGAAGGTCGGGGACTGTACGAGCAGTACTTC.

Many counts were recorded for this clonotype. The V call is TRBV7-3, the J call TRBJ1-5; D not certain. CDR3 length: 13 amino acids. Germline assignment: CDR1 SGHTA and CDR2 FQGTGA. Trimming removed 2 bases at V and 7 bases at J, with 9 bases between. Here the CDR3 DNA reads TGTGCCAGCAGCTTAGGGTACGGACAGCCCCAGCATTTT. As protein: CASSLGYGQPQHF. Looking up the rest from reference TRBV7-3 and TRBJ1-5 gives the full variable domain: GAGVSQTPSNKVTEKGKYVELRCDPISGHTALYWYRQSLGQGPEFLIYFQGTGAADDSGLPNDRFFAVRPEGSVSTLKIQRTERGDSAVYLCASSLGYGQPQHFGDGTRLSIL.

Ten or more counts support this clonotype. CDR3 DNA: TGCAGTGCTAGTGAGCGGGGGGGCTCCGGGGAGCTGTTTTTT. This translates into CSASERGGSGELFF. This chain uses TRBV20-1 with TRBJ2-2, with 10 bases identical to TRBD2. The junction had 4 bases not matched to a gene; V was cut back by 3 bases and J by 6 bases. CDR3 size: 14 residues. CDR1 is DFQATT and CDR2 is SNEGSKA in the germline V gene (reference sequence).

The table lists this clonotype with many counts. The J gene is TRBJ2-3, the V gene TRBV5-4; 13 bases agree with TRBD2. The CDR3 totals 15 residues. Trimming took 4 bases from V and 6 from J; bases not matched to a gene: 5. The germline V gene has CDR1 SGHNT and CDR2 YYREEE (reference sequence). The CDR3 sequence: CASSLGLAGEDTQYF. DNA of the CDR3: TGTGCCAGCAGCCTAGGACTAGCGGGAGAGGATACGCAGTATTTT.